This T cell receptor beta chain was recovered during a study of T cells in Graves' hyperthyroidism and ophthalmopathy. Pregnant or lactating patients were excluded, as were those with uncontrolled infection or other autoimmune disease. The diagnoses drew upon clinical symptoms, serum thyroxine and TRAb, thyroid ultrasound and orbital computed tomography. Regions amplified from RNA transcripts were the TCR beta CDR3 regions. A set of HTBI primers served as the primers for a first-round RT-PCR of the TCR CDR3. One entry per CDR3 protein, called by TCRdb with MiXCR from the multiplex PCR reads. Counted here are 500,000 to 650,000 distinct CDR3 sequences, 40% to 50% occurring once; the ten biggest clones make up about two fifths. The junction had 10 bases not matched to a gene; V was cut back by 4 bases and J by 0 bases. The germline gives CDR1 MGHDK, CDR2 SYGVNS. The CDR3 covers 18 residues. Regarding this clonotype: Antigen: not known.

Points from the study as a whole: Clonotypes that were expanded in thyroid above 0.001 mostly appeared in blood too.

The sequence was collected from an adult woman with Graves' disease, either hyperthyroidism or ophthalmopathy (not recorded which). Sequencing input: peripheral blood or thyroid tissue (not recorded which). The gene calls are TRBV25-1 and TRBJ1-1; 11 bases align to TRBD1. CDR3 in DNA: TGTGCCAGCAGTGCCTCAGGACAGGGGGCGGACCTGAACACTGAAGCTTTCTTT. The encoded protein is CASSASGQGADLNTEAFF.